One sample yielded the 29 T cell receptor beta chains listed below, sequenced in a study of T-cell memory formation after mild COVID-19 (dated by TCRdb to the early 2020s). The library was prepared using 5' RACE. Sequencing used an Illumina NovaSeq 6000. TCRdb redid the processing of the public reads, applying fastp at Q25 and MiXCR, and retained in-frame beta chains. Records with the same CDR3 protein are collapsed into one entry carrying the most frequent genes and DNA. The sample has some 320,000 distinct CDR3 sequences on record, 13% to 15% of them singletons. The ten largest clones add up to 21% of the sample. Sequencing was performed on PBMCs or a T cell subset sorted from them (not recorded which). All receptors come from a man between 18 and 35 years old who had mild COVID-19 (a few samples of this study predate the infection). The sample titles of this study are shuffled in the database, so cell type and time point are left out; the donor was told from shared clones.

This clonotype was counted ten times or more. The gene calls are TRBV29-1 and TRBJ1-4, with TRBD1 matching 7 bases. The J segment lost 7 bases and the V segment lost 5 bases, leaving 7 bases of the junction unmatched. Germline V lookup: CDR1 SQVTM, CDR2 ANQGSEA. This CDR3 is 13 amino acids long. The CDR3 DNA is TGCAGCGTTAGGGACAGCGGAGGTGAAAAACTGTTTTTT. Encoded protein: CSVRDSGGEKLFF.

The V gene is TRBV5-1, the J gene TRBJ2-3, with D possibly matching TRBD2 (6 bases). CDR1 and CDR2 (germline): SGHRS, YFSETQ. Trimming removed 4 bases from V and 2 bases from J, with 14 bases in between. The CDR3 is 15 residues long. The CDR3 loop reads CASSPRDFNTDTQYF. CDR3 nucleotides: TGCGCCAGCAGCCCCCGGGACTTCAACACAGATACGCAGTATTTT. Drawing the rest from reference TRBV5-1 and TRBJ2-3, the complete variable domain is KAGVTQTPRYLIKTRGQQVTLSCSPISGHRSVSWYQQTPGQGLQFLFEYFSETQRNKGNFPGRFSGRQFSNSRSEMNVSTLELGDSALYLCASSPRDFNTDTQYFGPGTRLTVL.

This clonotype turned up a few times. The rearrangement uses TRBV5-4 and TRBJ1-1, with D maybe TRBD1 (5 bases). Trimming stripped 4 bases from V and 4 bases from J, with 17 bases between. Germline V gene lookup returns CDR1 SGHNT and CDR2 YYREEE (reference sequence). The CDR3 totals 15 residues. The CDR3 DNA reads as TGTGCCAGCAGCCGGGGGGTAGGGGTGATCACTGAAGCTTTCTTT. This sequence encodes CASSRGVGVITEAFF.

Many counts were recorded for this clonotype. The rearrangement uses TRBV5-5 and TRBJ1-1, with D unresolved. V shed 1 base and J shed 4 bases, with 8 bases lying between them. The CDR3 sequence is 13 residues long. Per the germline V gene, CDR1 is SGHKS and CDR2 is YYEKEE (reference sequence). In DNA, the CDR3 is TGTGCCAGCAGCTTGAGTCGGGGCACTGAAGCTTTCTTT. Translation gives CASSLSRGTEAFF.

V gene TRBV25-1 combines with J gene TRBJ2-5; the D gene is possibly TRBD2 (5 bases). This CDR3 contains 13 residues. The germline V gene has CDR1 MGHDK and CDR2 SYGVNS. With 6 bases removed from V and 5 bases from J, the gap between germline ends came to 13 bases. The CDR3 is CASSVRERETQYF. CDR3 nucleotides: TGTGCCAGCAGCGTAAGGGAGCGGGAGACCCAGTACTTC.

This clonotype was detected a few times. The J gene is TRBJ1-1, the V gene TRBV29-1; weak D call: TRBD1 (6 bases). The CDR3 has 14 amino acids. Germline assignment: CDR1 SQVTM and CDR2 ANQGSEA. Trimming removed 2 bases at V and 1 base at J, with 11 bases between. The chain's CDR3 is CSVEPGAGNTEAFF. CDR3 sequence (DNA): TGCAGCGTTGAACCGGGGGCGGGGAACACTGAAGCTTTCTTT.

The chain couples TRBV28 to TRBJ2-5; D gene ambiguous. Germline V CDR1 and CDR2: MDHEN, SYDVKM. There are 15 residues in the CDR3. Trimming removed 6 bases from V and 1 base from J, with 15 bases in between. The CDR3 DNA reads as TGTGCCAGCAGGGAACAGCGTTGGGCCCAAGAGACCCAGTACTTC. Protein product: CASREQRWAQETQYF.

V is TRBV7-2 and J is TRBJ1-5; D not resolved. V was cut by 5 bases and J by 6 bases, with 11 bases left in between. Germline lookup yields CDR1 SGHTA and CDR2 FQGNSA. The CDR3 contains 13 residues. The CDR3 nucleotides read TGTGCCAGCAGCGCGGGGTGGGTTCAGCCCCAGCATTTT. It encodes CASSAGWVQPQHF.

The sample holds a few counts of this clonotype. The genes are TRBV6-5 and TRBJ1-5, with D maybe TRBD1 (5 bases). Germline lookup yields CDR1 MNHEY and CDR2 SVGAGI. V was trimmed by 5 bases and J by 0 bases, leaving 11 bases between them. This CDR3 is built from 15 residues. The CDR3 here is CASSTYRSSNQPQHF. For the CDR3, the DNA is TGTGCCAGCAGTACTTACAGGAGTAGCAATCAGCCCCAGCATTTT.

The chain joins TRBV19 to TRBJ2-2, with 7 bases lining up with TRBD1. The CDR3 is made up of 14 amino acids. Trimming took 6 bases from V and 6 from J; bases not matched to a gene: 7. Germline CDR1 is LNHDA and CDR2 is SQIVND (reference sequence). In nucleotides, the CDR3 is TGTGCCAGTAGCCGAGACAGGGTTCCCGGGGAGCTGTTTTTT. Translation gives CASSRDRVPGELFF.

The CDR3 coding sequence is TGTGCCAGCAGTACGAGACAGAACCCGCTAGGCTATGGCTACACCTTC. It codes for CASSTRQNPLGYGYTF. The V call is TRBV12-3 or TRBV12-4, the J call TRBJ1-2; D is possibly TRBD1 (5 bases). V lost 5 bases, J lost 4 bases, and 20 bases lay in between. The CDR3 is made up of 16 amino acids.

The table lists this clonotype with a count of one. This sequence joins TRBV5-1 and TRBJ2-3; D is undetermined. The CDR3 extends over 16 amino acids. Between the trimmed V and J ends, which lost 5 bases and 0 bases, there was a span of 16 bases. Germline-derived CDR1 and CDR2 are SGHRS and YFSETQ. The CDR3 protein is CASSERAYRSTDTQYF. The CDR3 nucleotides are TGCGCCAGCAGTGAAAGGGCCTACCGCAGCACAGATACGCAGTATTTT.

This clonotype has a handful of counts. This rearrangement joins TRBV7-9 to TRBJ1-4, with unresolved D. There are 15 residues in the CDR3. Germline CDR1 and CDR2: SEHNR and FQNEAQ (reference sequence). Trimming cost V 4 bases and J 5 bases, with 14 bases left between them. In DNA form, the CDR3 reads TGTGCCAGCAGCTCTAGGGTGGGATTAAATGAAAAACTGTTTTTT. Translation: CASSSRVGLNEKLFF.

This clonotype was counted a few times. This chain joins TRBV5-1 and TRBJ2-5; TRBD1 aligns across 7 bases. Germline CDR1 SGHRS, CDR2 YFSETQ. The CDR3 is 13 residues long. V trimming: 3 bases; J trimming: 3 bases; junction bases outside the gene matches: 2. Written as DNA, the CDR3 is TGCGCCAGCAGCTCAACAGGGGAAGAGACCCAGTACTTC. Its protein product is CASSSTGEETQYF.

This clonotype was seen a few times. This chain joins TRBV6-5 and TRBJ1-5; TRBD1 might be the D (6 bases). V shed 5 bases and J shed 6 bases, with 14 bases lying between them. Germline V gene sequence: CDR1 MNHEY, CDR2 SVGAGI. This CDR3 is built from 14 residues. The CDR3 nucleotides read TGTGCCAGCAGTGTCTCTGGGGGCATTCAGCCCCAGCATTTT. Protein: CASSVSGGIQPQHF.

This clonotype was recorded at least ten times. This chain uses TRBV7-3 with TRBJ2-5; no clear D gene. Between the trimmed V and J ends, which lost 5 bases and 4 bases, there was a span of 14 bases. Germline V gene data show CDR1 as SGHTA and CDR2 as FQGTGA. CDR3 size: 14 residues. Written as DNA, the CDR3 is TGTGCCAGCAGCCCCTCTAGTTTCGGAGAGACCCAGTACTTC. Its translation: CASSPSSFGETQYF.

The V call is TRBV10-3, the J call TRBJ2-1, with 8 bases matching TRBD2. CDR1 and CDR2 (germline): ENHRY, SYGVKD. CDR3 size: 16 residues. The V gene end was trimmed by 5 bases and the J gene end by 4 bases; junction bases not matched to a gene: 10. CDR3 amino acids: CAISLIAGNSYNEQFF. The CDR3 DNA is TGTGCCATCAGTTTAATAGCGGGGAACTCATACAATGAGCAGTTCTTC.

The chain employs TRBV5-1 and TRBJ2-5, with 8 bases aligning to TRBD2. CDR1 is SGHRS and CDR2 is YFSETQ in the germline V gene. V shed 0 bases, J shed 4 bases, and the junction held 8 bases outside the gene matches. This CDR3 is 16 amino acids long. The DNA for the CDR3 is TGCGCCAGCAGCTTGGCCGTCGGGGGGGCCCCAGAGACCCAGTACTTC. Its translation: CASSLAVGGAPETQYF.

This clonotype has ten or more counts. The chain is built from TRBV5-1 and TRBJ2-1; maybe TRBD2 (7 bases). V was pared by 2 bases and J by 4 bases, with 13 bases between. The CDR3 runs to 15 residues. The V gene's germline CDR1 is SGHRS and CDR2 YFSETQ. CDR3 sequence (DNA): TGCGCCAGCAGCTTTGGGCGGGGGCGATACAATGAGCAGTTCTTC. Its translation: CASSFGRGRYNEQFF.

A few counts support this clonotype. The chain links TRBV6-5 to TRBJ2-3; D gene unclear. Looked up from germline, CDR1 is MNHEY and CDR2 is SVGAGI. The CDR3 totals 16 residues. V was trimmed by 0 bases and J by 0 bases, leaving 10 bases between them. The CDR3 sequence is CASSYSIGASTDTQYF. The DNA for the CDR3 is TGTGCCAGCAGTTACTCGATAGGTGCTAGCACAGATACGCAGTATTTT.

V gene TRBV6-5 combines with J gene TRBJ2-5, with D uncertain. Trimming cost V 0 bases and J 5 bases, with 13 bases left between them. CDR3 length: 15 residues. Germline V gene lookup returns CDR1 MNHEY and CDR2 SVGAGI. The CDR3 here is CASSYSTAVGETQYF. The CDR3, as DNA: TGTGCCAGCAGTTACTCGACCGCGGTCGGCGAGACCCAGTACTTC.

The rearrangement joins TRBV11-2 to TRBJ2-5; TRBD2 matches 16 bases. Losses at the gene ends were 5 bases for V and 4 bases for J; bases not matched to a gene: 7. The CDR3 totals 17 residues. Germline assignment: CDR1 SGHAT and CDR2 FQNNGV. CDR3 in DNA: TGTGCCAGCAGCCCCGGGACTAGCGGGGGGGACCGAGAGACCCAGTACTTC. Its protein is CASSPGTSGGDRETQYF.

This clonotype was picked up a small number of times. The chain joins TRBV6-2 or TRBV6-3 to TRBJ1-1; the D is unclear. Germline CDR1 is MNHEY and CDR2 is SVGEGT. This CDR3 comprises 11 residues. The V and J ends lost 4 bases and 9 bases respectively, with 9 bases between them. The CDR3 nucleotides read TGTGCCAGCAGTTTGGGCCTTAAAGCTTTCTTT. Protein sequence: CASSLGLKAFF.

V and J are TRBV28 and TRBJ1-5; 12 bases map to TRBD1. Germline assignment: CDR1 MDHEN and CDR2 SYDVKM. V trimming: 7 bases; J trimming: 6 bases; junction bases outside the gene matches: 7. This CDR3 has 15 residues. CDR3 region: CASTRGQGASQPQHF. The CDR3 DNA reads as TGTGCCAGCACCCGGGGACAGGGGGCAAGTCAGCCCCAGCATTTT.

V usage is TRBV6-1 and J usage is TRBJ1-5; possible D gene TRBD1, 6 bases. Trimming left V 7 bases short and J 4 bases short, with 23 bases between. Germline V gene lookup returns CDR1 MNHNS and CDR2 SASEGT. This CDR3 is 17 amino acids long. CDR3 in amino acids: CASNRRGGQRINQPQHF. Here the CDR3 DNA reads TGTGCCAGCAACCGAAGGGGAGGACAGCGGATAAATCAGCCCCAGCATTTT.

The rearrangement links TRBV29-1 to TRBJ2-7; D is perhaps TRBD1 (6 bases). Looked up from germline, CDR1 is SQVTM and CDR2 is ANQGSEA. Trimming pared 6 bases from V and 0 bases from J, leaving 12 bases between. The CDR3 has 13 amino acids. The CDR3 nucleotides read TGCAGCGTCGGACAGCAGTCCTCCTACGAGCAGTACTTC. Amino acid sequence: CSVGQQSSYEQYF.

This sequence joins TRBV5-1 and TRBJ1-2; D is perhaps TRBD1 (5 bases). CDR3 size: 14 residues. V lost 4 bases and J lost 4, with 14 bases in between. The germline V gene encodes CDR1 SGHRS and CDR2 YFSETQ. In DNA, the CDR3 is TGCGCCAGCAGCCGCGGTGGACAAGGCTATGGCTACACCTTC. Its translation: CASSRGGQGYGYTF.

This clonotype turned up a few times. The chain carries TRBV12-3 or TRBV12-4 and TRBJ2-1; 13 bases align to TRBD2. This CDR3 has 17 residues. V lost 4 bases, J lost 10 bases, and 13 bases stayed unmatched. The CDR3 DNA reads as TGTGCCAGCAGTTCTCACCGACTAGCGGGGGGCCGGGGAGAGCAGTTCTTC. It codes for CASSSHRLAGGRGEQFF.

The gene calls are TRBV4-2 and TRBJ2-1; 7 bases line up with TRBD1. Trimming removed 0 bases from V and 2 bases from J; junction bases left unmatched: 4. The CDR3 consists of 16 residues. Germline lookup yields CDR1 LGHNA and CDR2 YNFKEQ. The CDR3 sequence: CASSQDYRGAYNEQFF. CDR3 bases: TGTGCCAGCAGCCAAGATTACAGGGGCGCCTACAATGAGCAGTTCTTC.